This T cell receptor beta chain is from a study of CD8 T cells in ankylosing spondylitis. Study-wide results and limits: Ankylosing spondylitis blood appeared to carry a characteristic TCR beta motif of roughly eight highly homologous variants. Significant enrichment of disease-linked clones was reported in matched ankylosing spondylitis synovial fluid.

The CDR3 sequence is 16 residues long. CDR1 is LNHDA and CDR2 is SQIVND in the germline V gene (reference sequence). J gave up 0 bases and V 7 bases, and 5 bases lay outside the gene matches. Making the TCR beta libraries involved quantitative 5'-RACE with molecular barcodes. Using its own MiXCR run on the 5' RACE reads, TCRdb lists one record per CDR3 protein. The sample holds 200,000 to 250,000 distinct CDR3 sequences, 5.5% to 7.5% seen once. The table lists this clonotype with many counts. Its antigen is unknown. The receptor's source is a male donor with ankylosing spondylitis. The chain links TRBV19 to TRBJ2-1; 11 nucleotides match TRBD2. Sequencing input: blood, either unsorted or a sorted T cell fraction (not recorded which). CDR3 amino acids: CASTRSGRASYNEQFF. The CDR3 DNA reads TGTGCCAGTACTCGTAGCGGGAGGGCCTCCTACAATGAGCAGTTCTTC.